These 3 T cell receptor beta chains came from one sample sequenced in a study of tumor-infiltrating lymphocytes in oesophageal squamous cell carcinoma. TCRdb used MiXCR to reprocess the PCR reads, holding one entry per CDR3 protein. In the table there are 15,000 to 20,000 distinct CDR3 sequences, less than 45% of which are singletons. Sequencing used esophageal tumor tissue. These receptors came from a male donor with esophageal squamous cell carcinoma.

The chain recombines TRBV7-6 with TRBJ2-7; tentatively, D is TRBD2 (6 bases). CDR1 SGHVS and CDR2 FNYEAQ come from the germline V gene. The V end lost 1 base, the J end lost 2 bases, and 12 bases lay between the germline ends. The CDR3 length is 15 residues. This CDR3 reads CASSLEGGGPYEQYF. CDR3 DNA: TGTGCCAGCAGCTTAGAAGGTGGAGGGCCCTACGAGCAGTACTTC.

As for this clonotype: Given the absence of the conserved phenylalanine or tryptophan at the CDR3 end, a read error is likely. It is unclear where the CDR3 begins or ends on the DNA, so no DNA is shown, and the CDR3 is as TCRdb lists it. The chain links TRBV11-2 to TRBJ2-5. Germline V lookup: CDR1 SGHAT, CDR2 FQNNGV. The CDR3 has 17 residues if both end residues are counted. CDR3 loop: CASSLYGDSYYGYTFGS.

Comment on this clonotype: This CDR3 fails to terminate in the conserved phenylalanine or tryptophan, so it likely reflects a read error. The DNA is omitted, as the CDR3 cannot be located on it reliably, and the CDR3 follows TCRdb's listing. The chain links TRBV24-1 to TRBJ2-1; the table calls TRBD1, which could not be checked here. The CDR3 contains 16 residues when both ends are counted. CDR1 KGHDR and CDR2 SFDVKD come from the germline V gene. The CDR3 loop is CATSADRVSSPLHFGN.